Listed below are T cell receptor beta chains from one sample, sequenced in a study of T cell repertoires in cytomegalovirus infection. Each CDR3 protein gets one entry after TCRdb re-called the reads with MiXCR. The sample records roughly 80,000 distinct CDR3 sequences, roughly a quarter being singletons. Their cognate antigens are unknown. Here the sequenced sample was CD8+ T cells from cultured PBMCs, taken from culture after CMV antigen stimulation. The receptors derive from a human donor in good health (CMV status not recorded). Some clones in this sample may be carry-over from other donors' samples. Each CDR3 is given with its conserved first and last residue. D genes are given only for firm matches. Only part of the rows carry a size: once, few, many, or a class if the clone is expanded.

>few|TRBJ1-5|NA|TRBV7-9
CASSLVKGVQDQPQHF
TGTGCCAGCAGCTTAGTAAAGGGGGTGCAGGATCAGCCCCAGCATTTT
>NA|TRBJ2-1|NA|TRBV6-6
CASSRDQQNNEQSF
TGTGCCAGCAGCCGGGACCAACAAAACAATGAGCAGTCCTTC
>NA|TRBJ2-7|TRBD1|TRBV6-6
CASSYSGQGYEQYF
TGTGCCAGCAGTTACTCGGGACAGGGGTACGAGCAGTACTTC
>NA|TRBJ2-1|NA|TRBV7-9
CASSPRDSLRGEQFF
TGTGCCAGCAGCCCACGGGACTCCCTGCGAGGTGAGCAGTTCTTC
>few|TRBJ1-2|TRBD1|TRBV12-3/TRBV12-4
CASSFRQGGNGYTF
TGTGCCAGCAGTTTTCGACAGGGAGGGAATGGCTACACCTTC
>many|TRBJ2-7|TRBD2|TRBV20-1
CSARPGLAGKQYF
TGCAGTGCTCGTCCGGGACTAGCGGGAAAGCAGTACTTC
>NA|TRBJ2-1|NA|TRBV19
CASCDRGNEQFF
TGTGCCAGTTGTGATAGGGGGAATGAGCAGTTCTTC
>NA|TRBJ1-2|NA|TRBV7-9
CASAGGQRDGYTF
TGTGCCTCCGCTGGGGGGCAACGGGATGGCTACACCTTC
>NA|TRBJ2-5|NA|TRBV7-9
CASSPSQGLYQETQYF
TGTGCCAGCAGCCCCTCCCAGGGGTTATACCAAGAGACCCAGTACTTC
>many|TRBJ1-1|TRBD1|TRBV7-6
CASSLGSGTGVTEAFF
TGTGCCAGCAGCTTAGGGTCCGGGACAGGGGTCACTGAAGCTTTCTTT
>NA|TRBJ1-4|NA|TRBV12-3/TRBV12-4
CASRGVREKLFF
TGTGCCAGCCGAGGGGTAAGAGAAAAACTGTTTTTT
>NA|TRBJ2-3|TRBD1|TRBV12-3/TRBV12-4
CASTGQGAADTQYF
TGTGCCAGCACGGGACAGGGGGCCGCAGATACGCAGTATTTT
>few|TRBJ2-1|NA|TRBV10-3
CAISDGDNEQFF
TGTGCCATCAGTGACGGAGACAATGAGCAGTTCTTC
>many|TRBJ2-2|NA|TRBV7-8
CASSLDAGGGGAGELFF
TGTGCCAGCAGCTTAGACGCGGGTGGAGGGGGCGCCGGGGAGCTGTTTTTT
>NA|TRBJ1-4|NA|TRBV4-3
CASSEGQGIATNEKLFF
TGCGCCAGCAGTGAGGGGCAGGGAATTGCAACTAATGAAAAACTGTTTTTT
>many|TRBJ1-4|NA|TRBV11-2
CASSLAGLNEKLFF
TGTGCCTCCTCCTTGGCAGGGCTAAATGAAAAACTGTTTTTT
>NA|TRBJ1-3|NA|TRBV28
CASTTTESGNTIYF
TGTGCCAGCACGACGACGGAATCTGGAAACACCATATATTTT
>NA|TRBJ2-7|NA|TRBV30
CAWSVIRGYEQYF
TGTGCCTGGAGTGTAATTAGGGGGTACGAGCAGTACTTC
>NA|TRBJ2-7|NA|TRBV11-2
CASSSGTTYEQYF
TGTGCCAGCAGCTCCGGGACCACCTACGAGCAGTACTTC
>NA|TRBJ2-1|TRBD2|TRBV27
CASSSAGGHYNEQFF
TGTGCCAGCAGTTCAGCGGGGGGGCACTACAATGAGCAGTTCTTC
>NA|TRBJ2-5|NA|TRBV15
CATSSPGTSYQETQYF
TGTGCCACCAGCAGTCCCGGGACTTCCTACCAAGAGACCCAGTACTTC
>NA|TRBJ2-2|NA|TRBV29-1
CSVADWTGELFF
TGCAGCGTTGCCGACTGGACCGGGGAGCTGTTTTTT
>few|TRBJ2-5|TRBD2|TRBV4-3
CASSSGGLAGGETQYF
TGCGCCAGCAGCTCGGGAGGGCTAGCGGGAGGGGAGACCCAGTACTTC
>NA|TRBJ1-3|NA|TRBV20-1
CSARPGGNTIYF
TGCAGTGCTAGGCCAGGGGGAAACACCATATATTTT
>many|TRBJ2-1|NA|TRBV5-6
CASSTWDNEQFF
TGTGCCAGCAGCACCTGGGACAATGAGCAGTTCTTC
>NA|TRBJ1-5|NA|TRBV7-9
CASSFGGFNQPQHF
TGTGCCAGCAGCTTTGGGGGTTTTAATCAGCCCCAGCATTTT
>NA|TRBJ2-1|TRBD2|TRBV9
CANSPRLSTSGYNEQFF
TGTGCCAACAGCCCCCGCCTGTCGACTAGCGGGTACAATGAGCAGTTCTTC
>NA|TRBJ2-7|TRBD1|TRBV6-5
CASSYYQGASSYEQYF
TGTGCCAGCAGTTACTATCAGGGGGCTTCGTCCTACGAGCAGTACTTC
>NA|TRBJ1-1|NA|TRBV5-6
CASSLALNTEAFF
TGTGCCAGCAGCTTGGCGTTGAACACTGAAGCTTTCTTT
>NA|TRBJ1-1|NA|TRBV2
CASSEERRAEAFF
TGTGCCAGCAGTGAAGAGCGCCGGGCTGAAGCTTTCTTT
>few|TRBJ2-5|TRBD2|TRBV15
CATSREGLAALQETQYF
TGTGCCACCAGCAGAGAGGGACTAGCGGCTCTCCAAGAGACCCAGTACTTC